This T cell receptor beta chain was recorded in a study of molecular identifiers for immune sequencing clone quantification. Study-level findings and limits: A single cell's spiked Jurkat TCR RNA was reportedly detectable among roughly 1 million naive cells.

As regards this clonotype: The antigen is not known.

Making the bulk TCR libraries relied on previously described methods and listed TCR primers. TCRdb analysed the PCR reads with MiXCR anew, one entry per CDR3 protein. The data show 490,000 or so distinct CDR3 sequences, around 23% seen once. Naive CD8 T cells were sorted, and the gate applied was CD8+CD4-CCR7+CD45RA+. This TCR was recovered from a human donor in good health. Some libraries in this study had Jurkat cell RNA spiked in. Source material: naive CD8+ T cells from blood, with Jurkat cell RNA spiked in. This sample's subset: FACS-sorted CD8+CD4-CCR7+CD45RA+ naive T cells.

This chain's CDR3 is CASSLGHQLYNEQFF. The CDR3 coding sequence is TGTGCCAGCAGCCTGGGACACCAGCTTTACAATGAGCAGTTCTTC. The chain has TRBV7-9 and TRBJ2-1; tentatively, D is TRBD1 (6 bases). V gave up 5 bases and J gave up 4 bases, with 15 bases separating them. The CDR3 has 15 residues. The germline V gene has CDR1 SEHNR and CDR2 FQNEAQ (reference sequence).